The subject of this entry is one T cell receptor (beta chain). Profiling relied on immunoSEQ multiplex PCR, and the TCRdb table lists in-frame clones only, not all of them. The profile shows 40,000 to 50,000 clones, about 90% of them singletons. The entry originates in a study of T cell changes during pregnancy in multiple sclerosis. Germline CDR1 reads SGDLS; CDR2 reads YYNGEE. Between the trimmed V and J ends, which lost 4 bases and 3 bases, there was a span of 17 bases. The CDR3 runs 15 residues. Sequences were derived from CD4+ T cells from peripheral blood mononuclear cells, sampled in the second trimester of pregnancy. The V gene is TRBV9, the J gene TRBJ2-7, with D possibly matching TRBD2 (7 bases). This receptor was taken from a female donor in good health, enrolled as a control in a pregnancy study. For the CDR3, the DNA is TGTGCCAGCAGCCTTGGAGGGGGGGACGACTACGAGCAGTACTTC. It codes for CASSLGGGDDYEQYF.